The rows below give T cell receptor beta chains drawn from one sample of a study of T cells after yellow fever vaccination. One entry per CDR3 protein results from TCRdb running MiXCR on the 5' RACE reads. The sample has around 310,000 distinct CDR3 sequences; roughly 8.7% are singletons. Sequenced here: PBMCs, sampled on the day of the first yellow fever vaccination. The receptors here all came from a man between 18 and 35 years old who received the YFV17D yellow fever vaccine. CDR3s include the opening cysteine and the closing phenylalanine or tryptophan. The order of the fields is V gene, D gene, clone size, CDR3 length, J gene, CDR3 protein, CDR3 DNA. The D gene is left open where the match is weak. Only some rows state a clone size, as once, few, many or a class for expanded clones.

TRBV2	-	-	14	TRBJ2-7	CASWGVRLVYEQYF	TGTGCCAGCTGGGGGGTGAGGCTCGTCTACGAGCAGTACTTC
TRBV5-4	TRBD1	-	19	TRBJ2-6	CASSLFRDRWISGANVLTF	TGTGCCAGCAGCTTGTTCCGGGACAGGTGGATCTCTGGGGCCAACGTCCTGACTTTC
TRBV7-2	TRBD2	many	16	TRBJ2-1	CASSPHSGGKYNEQFF	TGTGCCAGCAGCCCTCACAGCGGGGGGAAGTACAATGAGCAGTTCTTC
TRBV19	-	few	14	TRBJ1-5	CASGNRGSNQPQHF	TGTGCCAGTGGGAACCGGGGGAGCAATCAGCCCCAGCATTTT
TRBV15	-	-	14	TRBJ2-2	CATSRHRAAGELFF	TGTGCCACCAGCAGACACAGGGCGGCCGGGGAGCTGTTTTTT
TRBV12-3/TRBV12-4	-	-	14	TRBJ1-1	CASSLRGNASEAFF	TGTGCCAGCAGCCTTCGGGGCAACGCCTCTGAAGCTTTCTTT
TRBV7-6	-	-	15	TRBJ2-3	CASSLVWANQGEQYF	TGTGCCAGCAGCTTAGTGTGGGCTAACCAAGGGGAGCAGTATTTT
TRBV5-1	-	-	13	TRBJ2-5	CASSPDPRETQYF	TGCGCCAGCAGCCCAGACCCACGTGAGACCCAGTACTTC
TRBV5-1	-	-	16	TRBJ2-1	CASSLNQGSSYNEQFF	TGCGCCAGCAGCTTGAATCAGGGAAGCTCCTACAATGAGCAGTTCTTC
TRBV5-4	TRBD2	few	13	TRBJ2-1	CASSSYLGGEQFF	TGTGCCAGCAGCTCCTACTTGGGGGGGGAGCAGTTCTTC
TRBV7-2	-	many	12	TRBJ1-5	CASSLDDQPQHF	TGTGCCAGCAGCTTAGACGATCAGCCCCAGCATTTT
TRBV20-1	-	few	15	TRBJ2-6	CSARAIRSGANVLTF	TGCAGTGCTAGGGCAATACGCTCTGGGGCCAACGTCCTGACTTTC
TRBV30	-	few	13	TRBJ1-1	CAWSVFLNTEAFF	TGTGCCTGGAGTGTATTTTTGAACACTGAAGCTTTCTTT
TRBV6-5	-	few	16	TRBJ2-1	CASSYSKWGLNNEQFF	TGTGCCAGCAGTTACTCGAAGTGGGGGCTGAACAATGAGCAGTTCTTC
TRBV2	-	few	13	TRBJ1-1	CASSERMNTEAFF	TGTGCCAGCAGTGAACGCATGAACACTGAAGCTTTCTTT
TRBV7-2	-	few	14	TRBJ2-5	CASSLGSGRETQYF	TGTGCCAGCAGCTTAGGTAGCGGCCGGGAGACCCAGTACTTC
TRBV7-3	TRBD2	many	15	TRBJ2-3	CASSPRTSGADTQYF	TGTGCCAGCAGCCCACGGACTAGCGGGGCAGATACGCAGTATTTT
TRBV7-7	-	-	16	TRBJ2-5	CASSLSVASRGETQYF	TGTGCTAGCAGCTTATCGGTAGCGTCCCGGGGGGAGACCCAGTACTTC
TRBV5-1	TRBD1	-	14	TRBJ2-5	CASTTGEFEETQYF	TGCGCCAGCACAACAGGGGAGTTCGAGGAGACCCAGTACTTC
TRBV7-9	TRBD2	many	16	TRBJ2-3	CASSLTSGGVTDTQYF	TGTGCCAGCAGCTTAACTAGCGGGGGAGTCACAGATACGCAGTATTTT
TRBV6-1	-	-	15	TRBJ2-7	CASSRAGRSSYEQYF	TGTGCCAGCAGCCGGGCTGGACGGAGCTCCTACGAGCAGTACTTC
TRBV5-1	-	-	14	TRBJ1-1	CASSLHRDPTEAFF	TGCGCCAGCAGCTTGCACCGGGATCCCACTGAAGCTTTCTTT
TRBV5-1	TRBD2	few	14	TRBJ2-7	CASSASGLVYEQYF	TGCGCCAGCAGCGCTTCGGGACTAGTTTACGAGCAGTACTTC
TRBV11-2	TRBD1	few	18	TRBJ2-2	CASSLEPFGQGWTGELFF	TGTGCCAGCAGCTTAGAGCCCTTCGGACAGGGGTGGACCGGGGAGCTGTTTTTT